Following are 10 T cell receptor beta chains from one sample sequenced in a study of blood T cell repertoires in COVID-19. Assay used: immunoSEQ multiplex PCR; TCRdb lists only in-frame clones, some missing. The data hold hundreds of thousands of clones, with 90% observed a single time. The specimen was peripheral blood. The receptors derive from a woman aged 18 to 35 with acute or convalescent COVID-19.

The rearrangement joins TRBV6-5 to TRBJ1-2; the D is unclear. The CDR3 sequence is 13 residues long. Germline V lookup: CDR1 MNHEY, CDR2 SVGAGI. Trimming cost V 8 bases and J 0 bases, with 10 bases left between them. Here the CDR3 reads CASCGRANYGYTF. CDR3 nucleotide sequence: TGTGCCAGCTGCGGGCGAGCTAACTATGGCTACACCTTC.

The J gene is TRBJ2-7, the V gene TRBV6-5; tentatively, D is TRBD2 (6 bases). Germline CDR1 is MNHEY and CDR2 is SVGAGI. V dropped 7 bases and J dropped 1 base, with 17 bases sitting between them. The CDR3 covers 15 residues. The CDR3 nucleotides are TGTGCCAGCACCTTGGTTAGCGGTACATCCTACGAGCAGTACTTC. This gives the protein CASTLVSGTSYEQYF.

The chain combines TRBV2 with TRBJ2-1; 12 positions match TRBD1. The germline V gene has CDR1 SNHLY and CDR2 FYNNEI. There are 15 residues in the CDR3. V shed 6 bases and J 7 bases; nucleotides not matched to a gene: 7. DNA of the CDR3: TGTGCCAGCAGCGACCGGGACAGGGGGCTTAATGAGCAGTTCTTC. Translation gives CASSDRDRGLNEQFF. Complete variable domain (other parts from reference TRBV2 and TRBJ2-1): EPEVTQTPSHQVTQMGQEVILRCVPISNHLYFYWYRQILGQKVEFLVSFYNNEISEKSEIFDDQFSVERPDGSNFTLKIRSTKLEDSAMYFCASSDRDRGLNEQFFGPGTRLTVL.

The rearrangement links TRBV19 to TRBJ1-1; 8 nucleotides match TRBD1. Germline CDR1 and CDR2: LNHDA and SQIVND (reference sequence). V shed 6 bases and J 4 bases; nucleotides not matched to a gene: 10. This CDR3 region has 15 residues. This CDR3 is CASREAGGASTEAFF. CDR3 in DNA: TGTGCCAGTAGAGAGGCAGGGGGCGCGAGCACTGAAGCTTTCTTT.

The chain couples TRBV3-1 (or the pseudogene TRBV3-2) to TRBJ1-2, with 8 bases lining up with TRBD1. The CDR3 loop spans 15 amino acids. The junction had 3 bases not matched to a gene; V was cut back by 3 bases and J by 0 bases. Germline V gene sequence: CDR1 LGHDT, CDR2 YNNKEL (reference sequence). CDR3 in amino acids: CASSQQTGANYGYTF. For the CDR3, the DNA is TGTGCCAGCAGCCAGCAGACAGGGGCTAACTATGGCTACACCTTC.

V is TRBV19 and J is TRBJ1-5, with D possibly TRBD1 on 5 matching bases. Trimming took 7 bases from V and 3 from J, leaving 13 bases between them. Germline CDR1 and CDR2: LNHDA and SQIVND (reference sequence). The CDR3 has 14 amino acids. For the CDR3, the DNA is TGTGCCAGTACCCTGGGGCAGCCCAATCAGCCCCAGCATTTT. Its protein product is CASTLGQPNQPQHF.

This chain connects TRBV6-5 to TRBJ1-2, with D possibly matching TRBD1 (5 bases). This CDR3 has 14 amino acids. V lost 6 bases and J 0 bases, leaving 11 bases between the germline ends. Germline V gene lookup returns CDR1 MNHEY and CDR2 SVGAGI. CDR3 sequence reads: CASRTGTANYGYTF. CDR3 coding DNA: TGTGCCAGCAGGACCGGGACTGCTAACTATGGCTACACCTTC.

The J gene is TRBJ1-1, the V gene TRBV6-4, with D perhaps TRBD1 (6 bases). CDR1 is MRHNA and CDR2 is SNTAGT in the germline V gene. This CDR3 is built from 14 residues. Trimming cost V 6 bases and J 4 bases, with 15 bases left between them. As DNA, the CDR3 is TGTGCCAGCAGACCCACAGGGTTCGGCACTGAAGCTTTCTTT. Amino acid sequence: CASRPTGFGTEAFF.

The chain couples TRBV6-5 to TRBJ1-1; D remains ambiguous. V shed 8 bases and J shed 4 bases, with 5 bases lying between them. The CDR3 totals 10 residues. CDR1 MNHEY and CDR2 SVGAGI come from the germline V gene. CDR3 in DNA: TGTGCCAGCCCCGGCACTGAAGCTTTCTTT. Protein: CASPGTEAFF.

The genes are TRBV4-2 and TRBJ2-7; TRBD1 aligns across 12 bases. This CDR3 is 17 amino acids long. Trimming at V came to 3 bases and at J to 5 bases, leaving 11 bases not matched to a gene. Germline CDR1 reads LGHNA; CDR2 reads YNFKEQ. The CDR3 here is CASSQYSGQGALDEQYF. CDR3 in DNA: TGTGCCAGCAGCCAGTACTCGGGACAGGGGGCTCTCGACGAGCAGTACTTC.